This T cell receptor (beta chain) was sequenced in a study of OX40 agonist ivuxolimab in advanced cancers. For the wider study: The costimulatory receptor OX40 (CD134) was targeted by ivuxolimab, a fully human IgG2 agonistic monoclonal antibody. Intravenous ivuxolimab was administered to patients every 2 weeks at six dose levels: 0.01, 0.1, 0.3, 1.5, 3 and 10 mg/kg. Among the 52 dose-escalation patients, about 19 had hepatocellular carcinoma, 15 or so melanoma, 9 renal cell carcinoma and 9 head and neck cancer. A male proportion of under 85% and a mean age of roughly 58 years, ranging from 23 to 79, were recorded for the dose-escalation cohort. Patients were allowed to have had prior anti-PD-1, anti-PD-L1 or anti-CTLA-4 therapy, and 30% to 50% of the dose-escalation patients had previously received checkpoint inhibitors. Partial responses occurred in three dose-escalation patients, of whom one had hepatocellular carcinoma and two had cutaneous melanoma. The point of sequencing TCRbeta in the periphery was to test whether ivuxolimab changed TCR sequence diversity and drove clonal T-cell expansion. The paper covers the monotherapy dose-escalation part of the phase I ivuxolimab trial, which included N ≈ 50 patients. Summary of the overall study and its limitations: In partial responders in the 0.1-3.0 mg/kg groups, normalized peripheral clonal expansion was found to be among the lowest, especially among CD8+ T cells. The antigen specificity of the peripheral T cells that underwent clonal expansion was not determined. Low levels of normalized T-cell clonal expansion were also seen in some patients who did not respond. At doses of 0.1 to 3.0 mg/kg, clonal expansion of both CD4+ and CD8+ T cells in blood was seen between baseline and week 6. After ivuxolimab, CD8+ T cells had more expanded clones than CD4+ T cells on average.

About this clone itself: The antigen it binds to is not known. No base quality values were provided; no much bigger clone lies one nucleotide off.

Genomic DNA was isolated from the sorted cells so that the TCRbeta CDR3 region could be sequenced. The immunoSEQ Assay was used for sequencing of TCRbeta CDR3 regions. TCRdb retrieved this table from immuneACCESS and kept in-frame rearrangements only. Not all clones are present; in checked studies, unresolved V genes account for under half, and no reason is known for the remainder. The sample table holds about 69,000 clones, of which roughly nine tenths were seen once. Of the sample, 6.5% falls within the top ten clones. Patients with autoimmune disease history or receiving systemic immunosuppression were excluded from the trial. Peripheral blood for TCR sequencing was drawn from every dose cohort at baseline, at cycle 4 day 1 and at cycle 7 day 1. Samples came from an open-label, multicenter, first-in-human phase I dose-escalation trial of ivuxolimab. Adults with locally advanced or metastatic melanoma, renal cell carcinoma, hepatocellular carcinoma or head and neck squamous cell carcinoma were enrolled in the trial. Before TCR sequencing, CD4+ T cells and CD8+ T cells were sorted from peripheral blood as separate populations.

According to the germline V gene (reference sequence), CDR1 reads MNHEY and CDR2 reads SMNVEV. V gives up 3 bases and J gives up 0 bases, and the segment between their germline ends measures 6 bases. Measured from the cysteine to the phenylalanine, the CDR3 is 13 residues long. Just the 39-base CDR3 DNA is kept, in frame starting at base 1. The receptor comes from an adult with an advanced solid tumor such as melanoma, head and neck, liver or kidney cancer. The input for sequencing was CD4+ or CD8+ T cells sorted from blood, taken in a trial of the OX40 agonist ivuxolimab. Recombination connected TRBV27 to TRBJ2-7; the D gene is perhaps TRBD1, from 5 matching bases. The CDR3 is CASSFDSSYEQYF. The sequenced DNA: TGTGCCAGCAGTTTCGACAGCTCCTACGAGCAGTACTTC.